These 27 T cell receptor beta chains originate from one sample sequenced in a study of metastatic and nonmetastatic thyroid tumors (TCRdb year 2020). The library relied on PCR. Sequencing instrument: Illumina HiSeq 4000. TCRdb's own reprocessing of the public reads used fastp at Q25 and MiXCR and kept productive beta chains. This sample is represented by around 37,000 clones; roughly a quarter of them were singletons. Around 9.6% of the sample belongs to the ten largest clones. None of the patients had been given any treatment before thyroid surgery. Sequenced: blood. The receptor source for this set is a female donor with papillary thyroid cancer or a benign thyroid nodule (not recorded which). Some clones in this sample may be carry-over from other donors' samples.

This clone was seen many times. The CDR3 nucleotides read TGTGCCAGCAGATTACCCTATGGCTACACCTTC. Protein product: CASRLPYGYTF. The rearrangement joins TRBV2 to TRBJ1-2; D unclear. V shed 6 bases and J shed 4 bases, with 6 bases lying between them. The CDR3 has 11 amino acids. Germline values: CDR1 SNHLY, CDR2 FYNNEI.

This clone was seen only a few times. V and J are TRBV6-6 and TRBJ1-1; D gene unclear. Germline V gene sequence: CDR1 MNHNY, CDR2 SVGAGI (reference sequence). V dropped 2 bases and J dropped 1 base, with 5 bases sitting between them. The CDR3 is 13 residues long. CDR3 DNA: TGTGCCAGCAGTTACGCGGCGAACACTGAAGCTTTCTTT. It translates to CASSYAANTEAFF.

The chain carries TRBV3-1 and TRBJ2-2, with 8 bases that match TRBD2. There are 14 residues in the CDR3. Germline-derived CDR1 and CDR2 are LGHDT and YNNKEL (reference sequence). V shed 6 bases and J 6 bases; nucleotides not matched to a gene: 6. CDR3: CASRQRESAGELFF. CDR3 DNA: TGTGCCAGCAGACAGCGGGAGTCAGCCGGGGAGCTGTTTTTT.

This clone was observed a few times. As DNA, the CDR3 is TGTGCCAGCAGTTTGAGGTGCCCCCAACTAGCTTTCTTT. Protein: CASSLRCPQLAFF. The V call is TRBV28, the J call TRBJ1-1; D is unresolved. The V and J ends lost 3 bases and 10 bases respectively, with 15 bases between them. CDR3 size: 13 residues. CDR1 and CDR2 from the germline V gene are MDHEN and SYDVKM.

There are a few counts of this clone. The chain uses TRBV10-2 and TRBJ2-5; no definite D call. This CDR3 is built from 15 residues. Deletions cut 8 bases from V and 2 bases from J, with 18 bases between. Germline V gene sequence: CDR1 WSHSY, CDR2 SAAADI. CDR3 residues: CASGAGLTTQETQYF. The CDR3 DNA sequence: TGCGCCAGCGGAGCCGGCCTAACGACTCAAGAGACCCAGTACTTC.

This clone was seen at least ten times. The chain recombines TRBV11-1 with TRBJ2-2, with TRBD2 matching over 10 bases. The germline V gene has CDR1 SGHAT and CDR2 FQDESV (reference sequence). V lost 8 bases, J lost 2 bases, and 5 bases stayed unmatched. This CDR3 comprises 15 residues. In nucleotides, the CDR3 is TGTGCCAGCGGATCTAGCGGGGGTAACACCGGGGAGCTGTTTTTT. It codes for CASGSSGGNTGELFF.

This clone appeared a few times. V and J are TRBV28 and TRBJ2-7, with TRBD1 matching over 7 bases. The V and J ends lost 7 bases and 7 bases, in that order; junction bases with no gene match: 7. The CDR3 consists of 12 residues. CDR1 is MDHEN and CDR2 is SYDVKM in the germline V gene. CDR3: CASTQGVREQYF. The CDR3 DNA is TGTGCCAGCACCCAGGGGGTGAGGGAGCAGTACTTC.

V and J are TRBV11-2 and TRBJ1-5, with D possibly matching TRBD1 (5 bases). The V gene lost 5 bases and the J gene lost 2 bases, with 13 bases spanning the gap. CDR1 is SGHAT, CDR2 FQNNGV, per germline. CDR3 length: 15 amino acids. This chain's CDR3 is CASSGEGYGNQPQHF. CDR3 DNA sequence: TGTGCCAGCAGCGGAGAGGGGTATGGCAATCAGCCCCAGCATTTT. Full variable domain (outside the CDR3, taken from reference TRBV11-2 and TRBJ1-5): EAGVAQSPRYKIIEKRQSVAFWCNPISGHATLYWYQQILGQGPKLLIQFQNNGVVDDSQLPKDRFSAERLKGVDSTLKIQPAKLEDSAVYLCASSGEGYGNQPQHFGDGTRLSIL.

DNA for the CDR3: TGTGCCAGCAGTCCCGGGACTAGCGGGAGAATAGTTTACGAGCAGTACTTC. Amino acid sequence: CASSPGTSGRIVYEQYF. The chain is built from TRBV12-3 or TRBV12-4 and TRBJ2-7; 14 bases line up with TRBD2. Trimming took 5 bases from V and 4 from J; bases not matched to a gene: 10. The CDR3 length is 17 residues.

This clone was observed many times. V is TRBV12-3 or TRBV12-4 and J is TRBJ2-4; D is perhaps TRBD1 or TRBD2 (5 bases each). CDR3 length: 15 residues. Trimming stripped 3 bases from V and 0 bases from J, with 9 bases between. CDR3: CASSLGELAKNIQYF. The CDR3 DNA reads as TGTGCCAGCAGTTTGGGGGAGCTAGCCAAAAACATTCAGTACTTC.

This clone occurred a few times. The chain carries TRBV19 and TRBJ2-7; possibly TRBD1 for D (6 bases). V lost 10 bases, J lost 0 bases, and 13 bases lay in between. The CDR3 is made up of 13 amino acids. Germline CDR1 reads LNHDA; CDR2 reads SQIVND (reference sequence). CDR3 protein: CATHREISYEQYF. The DNA of the CDR3 is TGTGCCACTCACAGGGAAATCTCCTACGAGCAGTACTTC.

In its sample, this clone was seen once. The V gene is TRBV11-3, the J gene TRBJ1-2; unclear D gene. Trimming cost V 0 bases and J 8 bases, with 13 bases left between them. The CDR3 contains 14 residues. CDR1 and CDR2 (germline): SGHNT, YENEEA. CDR3 DNA: TGTGCCAGCAGCTTAGATCCCTGCGGGCGAGGCTACACCTTC. Protein: CASSLDPCGRGYTF.

The table lists this clone with a few counts. This chain connects TRBV6-1 to TRBJ2-2, with 12 bases identical to TRBD2. J was trimmed by 3 bases and V by 7 bases; bases with no gene match: 6. Germline V CDR1 and CDR2: MNHNS, SASEGT. This CDR3 is built from 16 residues. This chain's CDR3 is CASKLAGGADTGELFF. DNA for the CDR3: TGTGCCAGCAAACTAGCGGGAGGTGCGGACACCGGGGAGCTGTTTTTT.

This chain connects TRBV5-6 to TRBJ1-1; a weak D match, TRBD1 (5 bases). The germline gives CDR1 SGHDT, CDR2 YYEEEE. Trimming removed 4 bases at V and 3 bases at J, with 7 bases between. This CDR3 comprises 12 residues. CDR3: CASSQGDTEAFF. For the CDR3, the DNA is TGTGCCAGCAGCCAAGGGGACACTGAAGCTTTCTTT.

This clone was recorded at least ten times. The V gene is TRBV4-3, the J gene TRBJ2-1, with D perhaps TRBD1 (6 bases). In germline, CDR1 is LGHNA, CDR2 YSLEER. The CDR3 is 15 residues long. V gave up 1 base and J gave up 6 bases, with 13 bases separating them. The CDR3 coding sequence is TGCGCCAGCAGCCAAGCCTGGACAGAAGGCAATGAGCAGTTCTTC. Residues: CASSQAWTEGNEQFF.

This chain joins TRBV11-1 and TRBJ2-2; TRBD2 matches 8 bases. There are 15 residues in the CDR3. Germline CDR1 SGHAT, CDR2 FQDESV (reference sequence). V dropped 3 bases and J dropped 6; count of bases not matched to a gene: 6. The CDR3 sequence: CASSFVAGISGELFF. DNA of the CDR3: TGTGCCAGCAGCTTCGTAGCGGGGATCTCCGGGGAGCTGTTTTTT.

This clone was seen many times. J is TRBJ2-1 and V is TRBV9; D is possibly TRBD2 (5 bases). Looked up from germline, CDR1 is SGDLS and CDR2 is YYNGEE. This CDR3 comprises 16 residues. The V end lost 0 bases, the J end lost 2 bases, and 12 bases lay between the germline ends. In DNA, the CDR3 is TGTGCCAGCAGCGTAGATCTAGCTTTAACCTACAATGAGCAGTTCTTC. It is translated as CASSVDLALTYNEQFF.

This chain connects TRBV5-6 to TRBJ1-2; D gene unclear. The length of the CDR3 is 16 residues. V was cut by 6 bases and J by 5 bases, with 23 bases left in between. Germline CDR1 SGHDT, CDR2 YYEEEE. CDR3 region: CASTKTARVLGYGYTF. For the CDR3, the DNA is TGTGCCAGCACCAAAACTGCACGCGTCCTGGGGTATGGCTACACCTTC.

This clone was recorded at least ten times. V is TRBV11-2 and J is TRBJ1-1; no reliable D call. The V end lost 5 bases, the J end lost 1 base, and 8 bases lay between the germline ends. The CDR3 is 13 residues long. The V gene's germline CDR1 is SGHAT and CDR2 FQNNGV. The CDR3 DNA follows: TGTGCCAGCAGCCTCGAGCAGAACACTGAAGCTTTCTTT. Translation: CASSLEQNTEAFF.

This clone is medium-sized (0.01 to 0.1%) within its sample. DNA for the CDR3: TGCGCCAGCAGCCAAGTGGCTCCGCCCGTCTATGGCTACACCTTC. It specifies CASSQVAPPVYGYTF. V gene TRBV4-1 combines with J gene TRBJ1-2; D is uncertain. Trimming shortened V by 1 base and J by 4 bases, and 13 bases separated the two germline ends. Germline loops: CDR1 MGHRA, CDR2 YSYEKL. The CDR3 has 15 amino acids.

This chain joins TRBV27 and TRBJ2-6; D gene ambiguous. Trimming shortened V by 5 bases and J by 0 bases, and 8 bases separated the two germline ends. The CDR3 length is 15 residues. Germline V gene data show CDR1 as MNHEY and CDR2 as SMNVEV (reference sequence). The DNA for the CDR3 is TGTGCCAGCAGTCCAGTCTTCTCTGGGGCCAACGTCCTGACTTTC. This encodes CASSPVFSGANVLTF.

The chain links TRBV25-1 to TRBJ2-7; 8 nucleotides agree with TRBD2. The CDR3 is 18 residues long. The junction had 19 bases not matched to a gene; V was cut back by 4 bases and J by 5 bases. Germline lookup yields CDR1 MGHDK and CDR2 SYGVNS. CDR3 sequence reads: CASSAPTIGAGVLNEQYF. CDR3 sequence (DNA): TGTGCCAGCAGTGCCCCCACGATCGGAGCGGGAGTGCTTAACGAGCAGTACTTC.

This clone came up many times. The CDR3 DNA sequence: TGCGCCAGCAGACCCCGGGACAGGGGAAACAATGAGCAGTTCTTC. Its translation is CASRPRDRGNNEQFF. V gene TRBV5-1 combines with J gene TRBJ2-1, with TRBD1 matching 10 bases. CDR3 length: 15 residues. J lost 5 bases, V lost 5 bases, and 7 bases had no gene match. CDR1 SGHRS and CDR2 YFSETQ come from the germline V gene.

This clone was observed at least ten times. The chain is built from TRBV28 and TRBJ1-1; 7 bases agree with TRBD1. This CDR3 contains 12 residues. J was trimmed by 10 bases and V by 5 bases; bases with no gene match: 7. Germline V gene lookup returns CDR1 MDHEN and CDR2 SYDVKM. For the CDR3, the DNA is TGTGCCAGCAGTCGTTCGACAGGGCGAGCTTTCTTT. This sequence encodes CASSRSTGRAFF.

This sequence joins TRBV5-6 and TRBJ1-3; D unclear. The CDR3 totals 15 residues. With 5 bases removed from V and 0 bases from J, the gap between germline ends came to 12 bases. The germline gives CDR1 SGHDT, CDR2 YYEEEE. The CDR3 bases are TGTGCCAGCAGTTCAGGACCCAGCTCTGGAAACACCATATATTTT. It is translated as CASSSGPSSGNTIYF.

This chain connects TRBV11-3 to TRBJ2-1; TRBD2 aligns across 8 bases. CDR3 length: 12 residues. Unmatched junction bases numbered 8, after V lost 5 bases and J lost 14 bases. In germline, CDR1 is SGHNT, CDR2 YENEEA. The CDR3 DNA follows: TGTGCCAGCAGCGACGGTCGGGGGGGCAAGTTCTTC. Translation gives CASSDGRGGKFF. The full variable domain, its missing parts supplied by reference TRBV11-3 and TRBJ2-1, is EAGVVQSPRYKIIEKKQPVAFWCNPISGHNTLYWYLQNLGQGPELLIRYENEEAVDDSQLPKDRFSAERLKGVDSTLKIQPAELGDSAVYLCASSDGRGGKFFGPGTRLTVL.

This clone was seen ten or more times. A much larger clonotype is one base distant, so this may be a read error. The sample contains more than one DNA sequence encoding this CDR3. J is TRBJ1-1 and V is TRBV10-3; no firm D call. Germline assignment: CDR1 ENHRY and CDR2 SYGVKD. V gave up 10 bases and J gave up 8 bases, with 23 bases separating them. This CDR3 is built from 14 residues. The DNA of the CDR3 is TGTGCCACCGTGGAGGCCTCGATAGCCCCCGAAGCTTTCTTT. It translates to CATVEASIAPEAFF.